The 27 T cell receptor beta chains below were found in one sample sequenced in a study of blood T cell repertoires in COVID-19. Profiling relied on immunoSEQ multiplex PCR, and the TCRdb table lists in-frame clones only, not all of them. The sample contains over 250,000 clones, under 90% of which appear only once. Sequenced sample: peripheral blood. The source of these receptors is a man aged 50-60 years with acute or convalescent COVID-19.

This chain connects TRBV5-1 to TRBJ2-3; the D is unclear. Germline values: CDR1 SGHRS, CDR2 YFSETQ. Between the trimmed V and J ends, which lost 6 bases and 5 bases, there was a span of 10 bases. The CDR3 sequence is 12 residues long. CDR3 coding DNA: TGCGCCAGCAACGATCCCGGAGATACGCAGTATTTT. Its protein product is CASNDPGDTQYF.

A few counts support this clone. The rearrangement joins TRBV27 to TRBJ1-4; a weak D match, TRBD1 (5 bases). The CDR3 contains 13 residues. V was shortened by 3 bases and J by 9 bases, with 11 bases between the two germline ends. Germline CDR1 and CDR2: MNHEY and SMNVEV (reference sequence). CDR3 nucleotides: TGTGCCAGCAGTTTGGGCGGGGCCCAAAAACTGTTTTTT. Its translation: CASSLGGAQKLFF.

The chain carries TRBV6-5 and TRBJ2-3; tentative D call: TRBD1 (5 bases). V lost 8 bases, J lost 5 bases, and 8 bases lay in between. CDR3 size: 11 residues. CDR1 MNHEY and CDR2 SVGAGI come from the germline V gene. CDR3 bases: TGTGCCAGCCCGACAGTAGATACGCAGTATTTT. Translated: CASPTVDTQYF.

The rearrangement uses TRBV5-8 and TRBJ2-7, with 9 nucleotides matching TRBD1. This CDR3 has 15 amino acids. Germline trimming cut 0 bases from V and 3 bases from J; bases unmatched to any gene: 4. Germline values: CDR1 SGHTS, CDR2 YDEGEE. The CDR3 region is CASSLVGQGVYEQYF. The DNA for the CDR3 is TGTGCCAGCAGCTTGGTGGGACAGGGAGTCTACGAGCAGTACTTC.

At least ten counts were recorded for this clone. The rearrangement links TRBV6-5 to TRBJ2-7; D is possibly TRBD2 (6 bases). Germline V gene data show CDR1 as MNHEY and CDR2 as SVGAGI. The germline V and J ends were trimmed by 4 bases and 1 base, with 8 bases remaining between them. The CDR3 runs 13 residues. The DNA of the CDR3 is TGTGCCAGCAGTTTGGAGGGGTCCTACGAGCAGTACTTC. Translated, it gives CASSLEGSYEQYF.

In its sample, this clone was seen a few times. V and J are TRBV5-6 and TRBJ1-2; 9 bases are a match to TRBD1. V lost 0 bases to trimming and J lost 1 base; unmatched junction nucleotides: 4. This CDR3 is built from 16 residues. Looked up from germline, CDR1 is SGHDT and CDR2 is YYEEEE. The CDR3 DNA reads as TGTGCCAGCAGCTTGGTGGGACAGGGAAGTAACTATGGCTACACCTTC. Its protein product is CASSLVGQGSNYGYTF. The variable domain in full, with the rest retrieved from reference TRBV5-6 and TRBJ1-2, is DAGVTQSPTHLIKTRGQQVTLRCSPKSGHDTVSWYQQALGQGPQFIFQYYEEEERQRGNFPDRFSGHQFPNYSSELNVNALLLGDSALYLCASSLVGQGSNYGYTFGSGTRLTVV.

This clone was seen only once. The genes are TRBV5-1 and TRBJ2-1, with 13 positions matching TRBD2. V was pared by 2 bases and J by 8 bases, with 4 bases of the junction left unmatched. Germline V gene lookup returns CDR1 SGHRS and CDR2 YFSETQ. The CDR3 contains 15 residues. CDR3 loop: CASSFGLAGEDEQFF. The CDR3 DNA sequence: TGCGCCAGCAGCTTCGGACTAGCGGGAGAGGATGAGCAGTTCTTC.

This clone came up once. This chain connects TRBV5-1 to TRBJ2-3, with TRBD2 matching over 13 bases. Germline lookup yields CDR1 SGHRS and CDR2 YFSETQ. The ends lost 4 bases at V and 4 bases at J; junction bases unmatched: 6. The CDR3 consists of 16 residues. The DNA of the CDR3 is TGCGCCAGCAGCACCGCGGGACTAGCGGGGCCAGATACGCAGTATTTT. Residues: CASSTAGLAGPDTQYF.

The V gene is TRBV27, the J gene TRBJ2-5, with TRBD2 matching 7 bases. Germline CDR1 reads MNHEY; CDR2 reads SMNVEV (reference sequence). J lost 5 bases, V lost 9 bases, and 9 bases had no gene match. The CDR3 sequence is 13 residues long. CDR3 loop: CASSRGVLETQYF. The DNA of the CDR3 is TGTGCCAGTTCCCGGGGGGTCTTGGAGACCCAGTACTTC.

The gene calls are TRBV6-5 and TRBJ1-1; D uncertain. V lost 5 bases, J lost 3 bases, and 10 bases lay in between. The CDR3 spans 13 residues. Per germline, CDR1 MNHEY and CDR2 SVGAGI. CDR3 residues: CASSTREDTEAFF. CDR3 sequence (DNA): TGTGCCAGCAGTACCCGGGAAGACACTGAAGCTTTCTTT.

The J gene is TRBJ1-5, the V gene TRBV2; TRBD1 matches 9 bases. The CDR3 spans 13 residues. CDR1 and CDR2 (germline): SNHLY, FYNNEI. V dropped 8 bases and J dropped 4; count of bases not matched to a gene: 3. CDR3 residues: CASGGTGNQPQHF. The CDR3 coding sequence is TGTGCCAGCGGTGGGACAGGGAATCAGCCCCAGCATTTT.

V is TRBV5-1 and J is TRBJ2-7; 8 positions match TRBD1. Germline assignment: CDR1 SGHRS and CDR2 YFSETQ. V was pared by 1 base and J by 3 bases, with 6 bases of the junction left unmatched. The CDR3 runs 15 residues. CDR3 nucleotides: TGCGCCAGCAGCTTGCCACAGGGGGGAATCTACGAGCAGTACTTC. This gives the protein CASSLPQGGIYEQYF.

This clone was found once. V and J are TRBV4-2 and TRBJ1-4; no clear D gene. CDR1 is LGHNA and CDR2 is YNFKEQ in the germline V gene. The CDR3 extends over 15 amino acids. V was trimmed by 3 bases and J by 3 bases, leaving 11 bases between them. The CDR3 DNA follows: TGTGCCAGCAGCCAGCCAGGATCAGCTAATGAAAAACTGTTTTTT. Amino acid sequence: CASSQPGSANEKLFF.

This clone was seen a handful of times. The V call is TRBV3-1 (or the pseudogene TRBV3-2), the J call TRBJ2-7; 7 nucleotides align to TRBD1. Losses at the gene ends were 4 bases for V and 6 bases for J; bases not matched to a gene: 6. Germline CDR1 reads LGHDT; CDR2 reads YNNKEL (reference sequence). This CDR3 spans 13 amino acids. The CDR3 sequence is CASSLTGSGEQYF. CDR3 bases: TGTGCCAGCAGCCTGACAGGGTCAGGCGAGCAGTACTTC.

This chain connects TRBV7-8 to TRBJ2-1, with D maybe TRBD2 (6 bases). The CDR3 consists of 15 residues. Germline CDR1 reads SGHVS; CDR2 reads FQNEAQ. Trimming removed 5 bases from V and 3 bases from J, with 14 bases in between. CDR3 DNA sequence: TGTGCCAGCAGCCGTGTGGGGGGACGCTACAATGAGCAGTTCTTC. As protein: CASSRVGGRYNEQFF. Drawing the rest from reference TRBV7-8 and TRBJ2-1, the complete variable domain is GAGVSQSPRYKVAKRGQDVALRCDPISGHVSLFWYQQALGQGPEFLTYFQNEAQLDKSGLPSDRFFAERPEGSVSTLKIQRTQQEDSAVYLCASSRVGGRYNEQFFGPGTRLTVL.

Here the CDR3 DNA reads TGCAGCGCTGGGGAGGGACAGGGCCGAGAAAAACTGTTTTTT. This gives the protein CSAGEGQGREKLFF. This chain links TRBV29-1 with TRBJ1-4, with 9 nucleotides matching TRBD1. This CDR3 contains 14 residues. V trimming: 7 bases; J trimming: 8 bases; junction bases outside the gene matches: 11. The germline V gene encodes CDR1 SQVTM and CDR2 ANQGSEA.

This clone turned up a few times. The V gene is TRBV18, the J gene TRBJ2-2; D perhaps matches TRBD1 (5 bases). From germline, CDR1 is KGHSH and CDR2 LQKENI. CDR3 size: 15 residues. V gave up 3 bases and J gave up 4 bases, with 12 bases separating them. The CDR3 DNA is TGTGCCAGCTCACCCGACAGCCAGGGCACCGGGGAGCTGTTTTTT. This encodes CASSPDSQGTGELFF.

The V and J genes are TRBV7-3 and TRBJ2-2, with D perhaps TRBD1 (5 bases). V lost 2 bases and J lost 6, with 7 bases in between. This CDR3 has 13 residues. The germline gives CDR1 SGHTA, CDR2 FQGTGA. CDR3 loop: CASSLQGSGELFF. In DNA, the CDR3 is TGTGCCAGCAGCTTACAGGGTTCCGGGGAGCTGTTTTTT.

V is TRBV28 and J is TRBJ1-2; a weak D match, TRBD1 (6 bases). V gave up 6 bases and J gave up 8 bases, with 19 bases separating them. Germline V gene sequence: CDR1 MDHEN, CDR2 SYDVKM. This CDR3 has 14 amino acids. The DNA of the CDR3 is TGTGCCAGCAGACCCTTTCGGGGGGCAAGCGGCTACACCTTC. As protein: CASRPFRGASGYTF.

V is TRBV5-1 and J is TRBJ2-2; the D is unclear. CDR1 is SGHRS, CDR2 YFSETQ, per germline. This CDR3 contains 14 residues. V was clipped by 1 base and J by 3 bases, with 7 bases between them. CDR3 nucleotide sequence: TGCGCCAGCAGCTTGTTACGGGACACCGGGGAGCTGTTTTTT. Its translation: CASSLLRDTGELFF.

The chain combines TRBV3-1 (or the pseudogene TRBV3-2) with TRBJ2-2; D is undetermined. CDR3 length: 15 residues. From germline, CDR1 is LGHDT and CDR2 YNNKEL (reference sequence). Trimming shortened V by 1 base and J by 7 bases, and 13 bases separated the two germline ends. CDR3 coding DNA: TGTGCCAGCAGCCAAGTCCCCCCGGGTTACGGGGAGCTGTTTTTT. It translates to CASSQVPPGYGELFF.

The chain is built from TRBV2 and TRBJ2-1; D possibly corresponds to TRBD2 (6 bases). The length of the CDR3 is 13 residues. Trimming stripped 7 bases from V and 7 bases from J, with 14 bases between. Germline loops: CDR1 SNHLY, CDR2 FYNNEI. The CDR3 nucleotides read TGTGCCAGCAAGGAGGGGCGGACAAATGAGCAGTTCTTC. Encoded protein: CASKEGRTNEQFF.

This sequence joins TRBV27 and TRBJ1-5, with D possibly matching TRBD1 (5 bases). Germline assignment: CDR1 MNHEY and CDR2 SMNVEV (reference sequence). Trimming removed 5 bases from V and 5 bases from J, with 10 bases in between. The CDR3 runs 13 residues. CDR3 sequence: CASSLREDQPQHF. In DNA form, the CDR3 reads TGTGCCAGCAGTCTCAGGGAGGATCAGCCCCAGCATTTT.

This clone has only one observation. V gene TRBV13 combines with J gene TRBJ1-2; TRBD1 is a possible D gene (5 bases). Trimming pared 3 bases from V and 0 bases from J, leaving 23 bases between. The CDR3 consists of 19 residues. Germline lookup yields CDR1 PRHDT and CDR2 FYEKMQ (reference sequence). CDR3 nucleotide sequence: TGTGCCAGCAGCTTGGCGAGTTATTTTTCGACAGAATCTAACTATGGCTACACCTTC. Residues: CASSLASYFSTESNYGYTF.

V is TRBV7-9 and J is TRBJ1-1; TRBD1 is a possible D gene (5 bases). The CDR3 consists of 14 residues. The germline V gene has CDR1 SEHNR and CDR2 FQNEAQ (reference sequence). V was trimmed by 2 bases and J by 2 bases, leaving 9 bases between them. The CDR3 sequence: CASSLIRVNTEAFF. The CDR3 nucleotides read TGTGCCAGCAGCTTAATCAGGGTAAACACTGAAGCTTTCTTT.

The chain is built from TRBV6-1 and TRBJ2-5, with 10 nucleotides matching TRBD2. The germline CDR1 and CDR2 sequences are MNHNS and SASEGT. The CDR3 is 15 residues long. The V segment lost 2 bases and the J segment 5 bases; nucleotides outside the gene matches: 5. The CDR3 nucleotides are TGTGCCAGCAGTGAAAATAGCGGGGGGAGGGAGACCCAGTACTTC. Its translation: CASSENSGGRETQYF.

The genes are TRBV30 and TRBJ2-1; the match to TRBD1 covers 8 bases. Germline V gene data show CDR1 as GTSNPN and CDR2 as SVGIG (reference sequence). Trimming cost V 0 bases and J 4 bases; bases outside gene matches: 2. This CDR3 comprises 14 residues. The CDR3 here is CAWSVTGGYNEQFF. The DNA of the CDR3 is TGTGCCTGGAGTGTTACAGGGGGGTACAATGAGCAGTTCTTC.